A selection of T cell receptor beta chains follows, all from one sample in a study of blood T cell repertoires in COVID-19. TCRdb keeps only in-frame clones here, not all; method: immunoSEQ multiplex PCR. The sample lists some 170,000 clones, about 90% occurring once. Material for sequencing was PBMCs or T cells enriched from blood (not recorded which). The receptors shown here come from a human donor with acute COVID-19. The donor label of this sample is uncertain. Both conserved end residues are part of each CDR3. D genes are given only for firm matches. Size is omitted from some rows. Given values are once, few, many or a class for expanded clones.

d_gene,abundance,j_gene,v_gene,CDR3nt,CDR3aa
TRBD2,NA,TRBJ2-1,TRBV29-1,TGCAGCGTTGAAGTCGTGGGAGGGGCTGAGCAGTTCTTC,CSVEVVGGAEQFF
NA,NA,TRBJ1-4,TRBV28,TGTGCCAGCAGCTACGGAGGGGCCCTTAACGGGGAAAAACTGTTTTTT,CASSYGGALNGEKLFF
TRBD2,NA,TRBJ2-7,TRBV12-3/TRBV12-4,TGTGCCAGCAGTTTCGGGGGGGGCTACGAGCAGTACTTC,CASSFGGGYEQYF
TRBD2,NA,TRBJ2-7,TRBV4-2,TGTGCCAGCAGCCAAGATCAGGATAGCGGGGGCAAGTGGGAGCAGTACTTC,CASSQDQDSGGKWEQYF
TRBD1,NA,TRBJ2-5,TRBV3-1/TRBV3-2,TGTGCCAGCAGCCCGAGACAGGGCAGGGAGACCCAGTACTTC,CASSPRQGRETQYF
NA,NA,TRBJ2-2,TRBV5-6,TGTGCCAGCAGCTCGGGACACTTAAGCACCGGGGAGCTGTTTTTT,CASSSGHLSTGELFF
NA,NA,TRBJ2-3,TRBV21-1,TGTGCCAGCACCCCAGGGACTAGTAAGGCGTATTTT,CASTPGTSKAYF
TRBD1,NA,TRBJ1-4,TRBV7-9,TGTGCCAGCAGACCACACAGGGGCACTAATGAAAAACTGTTTTTT,CASRPHRGTNEKLFF
NA,NA,TRBJ1-2,TRBV5-1,TGCGCCAGCAGCTTGGACCGAGCGTCCTATGGCTACACCTTC,CASSLDRASYGYTF
NA,NA,TRBJ2-4,TRBV2,TGTGCCAGCAGTGAAAGGGGGGGGCCCCCCAAAAACATTCAGTACTTC,CASSERGGPPKNIQYF
NA,NA,TRBJ1-1,TRBV2,TGTGCCAGCAGTGAAGAAGGTCGGAGCACTGAAGCTTTCTTT,CASSEEGRSTEAFF
TRBD1,NA,TRBJ1-2,TRBV3-1/TRBV3-2,TGTGCCAGCAGCCAAGATCCTATGGACAGGGTTGGCTACACCTTC,CASSQDPMDRVGYTF
NA,NA,TRBJ1-2,TRBV7-2,TGTGCCAGCAGCTTAGGATCCATCAGGAACTATGGCTACACCTTC,CASSLGSIRNYGYTF
TRBD2,NA,TRBJ2-5,TRBV15,TGTGCCACCAGCAGCGGTAGCGGGGGGCGGGAGACCCAGTACTTC,CATSSGSGGRETQYF
TRBD1,once,TRBJ2-2,TRBV4-2,TGTGCCAGCAACCCGGGACAGGGGGACACCGGGGAGCTGTTTTTT,CASNPGQGDTGELFF
NA,NA,TRBJ2-7,TRBV13,TGTGCCAGCAGCCCAGGGGCAGTGGGTCACGAGCAGTACTTC,CASSPGAVGHEQYF
TRBD1,NA,TRBJ1-2,TRBV11-3,TGTGCCAGCAGCCTCCGACAGGGTAAGGCTGATAATGGCTACACCTTC,CASSLRQGKADNGYTF
TRBD1,NA,TRBJ1-5,TRBV4-1,TGCGCCAGCAGCCAAGAGCCGGGACAGAAGAGCAATCAGCCCCAGCATTTT,CASSQEPGQKSNQPQHF
TRBD1,NA,TRBJ1-2,TRBV30,TGTGCCTGGACCTACAGGGGGCGAGACTATGGCTACACCTTC,CAWTYRGRDYGYTF
NA,NA,TRBJ2-5,TRBV6-4,TGTGCCAGCAGCCCCGGGGGTTTCGGAGAGACCCAGTACTTC,CASSPGGFGETQYF
NA,NA,TRBJ2-3,TRBV7-8,TGTGCCAGCAGCTTCCCAGGGGGGGATACGCAGTATTTT,CASSFPGGDTQYF
TRBD1,NA,TRBJ1-6,TRBV19,TGTGCCAGTACCCTTCGACAGGGGACTAATTCACCCCTCCACTTT,CASTLRQGTNSPLHF
TRBD2,NA,TRBJ2-5,TRBV7-7,TGTGCCAGCAGCTCCTATCCCTGGGAGCGGGGGGCCAACAAAGAGACCCAGTACTTC,CASSSYPWERGANKETQYF
TRBD1,NA,TRBJ2-2,TRBV25-1,TGTGCCAGCAGTGGGGACAGCTCCCGGAAGGAGCTGTTTTTT,CASSGDSSRKELFF
NA,few,TRBJ2-3,TRBV3-1/TRBV3-2,TGTGCCAGCAGCCATAGGCAGTATTTT,CASSHRQYF
TRBD2,NA,TRBJ2-2,TRBV7-9,TGTGCCAGCAGACCAGCCCTAGCGGGGGCTCACGGGGGGACCGGGGAGCTGTTTTTT,CASRPALAGAHGGTGELFF
NA,NA,TRBJ1-2,TRBV18,TGTGCCAGCTCACCCGCCGGACAGACTTCCTATGGCTACACCTTC,CASSPAGQTSYGYTF
NA,NA,TRBJ2-5,TRBV5-1,TGCGCCAGCAGCTTGTACGGAAGGGGGGAGACCCAGTACTTC,CASSLYGRGETQYF
NA,NA,TRBJ2-1,TRBV7-9,TGTGCCAGCAGCTTGAAGGGGGTCGTTCACCAAAACAATGAGCAGTTCTTC,CASSLKGVVHQNNEQFF